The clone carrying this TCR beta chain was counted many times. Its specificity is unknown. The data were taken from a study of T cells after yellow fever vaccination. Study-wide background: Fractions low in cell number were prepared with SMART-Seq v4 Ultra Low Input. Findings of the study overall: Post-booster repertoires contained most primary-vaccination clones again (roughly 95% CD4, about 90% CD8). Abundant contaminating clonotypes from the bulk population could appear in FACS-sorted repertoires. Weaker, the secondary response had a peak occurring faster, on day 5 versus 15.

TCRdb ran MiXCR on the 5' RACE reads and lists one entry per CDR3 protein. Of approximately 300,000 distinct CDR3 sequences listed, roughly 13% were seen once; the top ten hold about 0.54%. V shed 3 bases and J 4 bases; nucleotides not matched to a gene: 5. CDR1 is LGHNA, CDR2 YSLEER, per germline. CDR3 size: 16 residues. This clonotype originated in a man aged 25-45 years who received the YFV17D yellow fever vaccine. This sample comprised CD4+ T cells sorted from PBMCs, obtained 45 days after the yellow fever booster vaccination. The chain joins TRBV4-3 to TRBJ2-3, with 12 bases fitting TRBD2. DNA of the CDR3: TGCGCCAGCAGCCAGACCGGGACTAGCGGGTCAGATACGCAGTATTTT. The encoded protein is CASSQTGTSGSDTQYF.